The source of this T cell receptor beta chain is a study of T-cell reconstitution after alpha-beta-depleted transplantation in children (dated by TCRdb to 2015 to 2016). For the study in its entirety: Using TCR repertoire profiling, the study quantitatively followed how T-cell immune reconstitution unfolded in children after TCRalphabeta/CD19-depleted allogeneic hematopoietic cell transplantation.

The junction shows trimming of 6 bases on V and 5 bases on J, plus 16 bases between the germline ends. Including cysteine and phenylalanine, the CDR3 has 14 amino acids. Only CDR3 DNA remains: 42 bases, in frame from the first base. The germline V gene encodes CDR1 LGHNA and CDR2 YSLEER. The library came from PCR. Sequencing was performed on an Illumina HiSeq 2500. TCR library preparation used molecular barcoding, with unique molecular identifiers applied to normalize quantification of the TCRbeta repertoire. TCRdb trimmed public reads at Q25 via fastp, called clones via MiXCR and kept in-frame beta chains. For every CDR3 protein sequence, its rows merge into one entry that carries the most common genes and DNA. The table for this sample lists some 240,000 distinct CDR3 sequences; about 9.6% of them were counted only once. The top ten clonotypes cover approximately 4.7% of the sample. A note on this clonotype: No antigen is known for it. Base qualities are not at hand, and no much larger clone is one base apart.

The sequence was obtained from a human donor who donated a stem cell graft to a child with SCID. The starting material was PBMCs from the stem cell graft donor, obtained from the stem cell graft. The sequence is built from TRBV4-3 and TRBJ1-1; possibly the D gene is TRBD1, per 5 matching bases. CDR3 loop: CASRIGGGGTEAFF. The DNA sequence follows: TGCGCCAGCAGAATTGGGGGGGGGGGAACTGAAGCTTTCTTT.